The 25 T cell receptor beta chains below come from one sample, sequenced in a study of T cells after yellow fever vaccination. TCRdb used MiXCR to reprocess the 5' RACE reads, holding one entry per CDR3 protein. The sample has around 160,000 distinct CDR3 sequences, 6% to 7.5% seen once. The input for sequencing was CD4+ T cells sorted from PBMCs, taken 5 days after the first yellow fever vaccination. The receptors shown here come from a man aged 18 to 30 who received the YFV17D yellow fever vaccine.

The CDR3 loop reads CSVEGLGGLETQYF. CDR3 coding DNA: TGCAGCGTTGAAGGGTTAGGGGGGCTGGAGACCCAGTACTTC. The chain uses TRBV29-1 and TRBJ2-5; D tentatively reads TRBD1 or TRBD2 (6 bases each). The CDR3 loop spans 14 amino acids. CDR1 is SQVTM and CDR2 is ANQGSEA in the germline V gene. Trimming pared 1 base from V and 5 bases from J, leaving 14 bases between. Full variable domain (rest looked up from reference TRBV29-1 and TRBJ2-5): SAVISQKPSRDICQRGTSLTIQCQVDSQVTMMFWYRQQPGQSLTLIATANQGSEATYESGFVIDKFPISRPNLTFSTLTVSNMSPEDSSIYLCSVEGLGGLETQYFGPGTRLLVL.

This clonotype was seen at least ten times. The genes are TRBV7-2 and TRBJ1-2, with D perhaps TRBD1 (6 bases). The germline V gene has CDR1 SGHTA and CDR2 FQGNSA. V was shortened by 3 bases and J by 6 bases, with 14 bases between the two germline ends. CDR3 size: 14 residues. The CDR3 bases are TGTGCCAGCAGCTTCCCGACAGGAGCGAATGGCTACACCTTC. Protein: CASSFPTGANGYTF.

The count of this clonotype is one. A much larger clone differs from this one at a single base, so this may be a read error. The V and J genes are TRBV6-5 and TRBJ2-2; D unresolved. Trimming left V 1 base short and J 7 bases short, with 10 bases between. CDR1 MNHEY and CDR2 SVGAGI come from the germline V gene. The CDR3 is made up of 14 amino acids. CDR3 sequence: CASSYYGVVGELFF. For the CDR3, the DNA is TGTGCCAGCAGTTACTATGGGGTGGTCGGGGAGCTGTTTTTT.

At least ten counts were recorded for this clonotype. The chain uses TRBV4-2 and TRBJ2-1; 10 nucleotides align to TRBD2. Germline assignment: CDR1 LGHNA and CDR2 YNFKEQ. V dropped 0 bases and J dropped 0; count of bases not matched to a gene: 5. The CDR3 totals 18 residues. CDR3 nucleotide sequence: TGTGCCAGCAGCCAAGACATAGCGGGGGGCTTCTCCTACAATGAGCAGTTCTTC. Its translation is CASSQDIAGGFSYNEQFF.

DNA of the CDR3: TGCGCCAGCAGCTCCGGGACAGGGGCTCGCGGCTACACCTTC. Translation gives CASSSGTGARGYTF. V and J are TRBV4-3 and TRBJ1-2; 10 nucleotides match TRBD1. The CDR3 length is 14 residues. Germline CDR1 reads LGHNA; CDR2 reads YSLEER. Losses at the gene ends were 5 bases for V and 8 bases for J; bases not matched to a gene: 8.

The sample holds many counts of this clonotype. The V gene is TRBV20-1, the J gene TRBJ2-3, with TRBD2 matching 9 bases. The CDR3 totals 16 residues. CDR1 and CDR2 from the germline V gene are DFQATT and SNEGSKA (reference sequence). V gave up 1 base and J gave up 6 bases; unmatched junction bases: 11. The CDR3 region is CSARGGGAGFLDTQYF. Written as DNA, the CDR3 is TGCAGTGCTAGAGGCGGGGGGGCGGGGTTTTTGGATACGCAGTATTTT.

Regarding this clonotype: Given a much more abundant clone one base away, this may be a read error. This chain connects TRBV5-1 to TRBJ1-4; D perhaps matches TRBD1 (6 bases). The germline CDR1 and CDR2 sequences are SGHRS and YFSETQ. The CDR3 is 16 amino acids. The CDR3 is CASSLEGVPTDEKLFF. The CDR3 DNA reads as TGCGCCAGCAGCCTGGAGGGGGTACCAACTGATGAAAAACTGTTTTTT.

The chain couples TRBV9 to TRBJ1-2; D remains ambiguous. Germline-derived CDR1 and CDR2 are SGDLS and YYNGEE. CDR3 length: 16 amino acids. The V and J ends lost 8 bases and 4 bases respectively, with 24 bases between them. The CDR3 DNA sequence: TGTGCCAGTACCAATACGGTCGGAACCCAGGTCTATGGCTACACCTTC. It specifies CASTNTVGTQVYGYTF.

This clonotype was seen ten or more times. CDR3 region: CAIDDSSGGAFEQFF. The CDR3 nucleotides are TGTGCCATCGATGATTCTAGCGGGGGGGCTTTCGAGCAGTTCTTC. The chain joins TRBV10-3 to TRBJ2-1; 12 bases fit TRBD2. The CDR3 runs to 15 residues. Trimming cost V 8 bases and J 10 bases; bases outside gene matches: 12. The germline V gene encodes CDR1 ENHRY and CDR2 SYGVKD.

As concerns this clonotype: Given a much more abundant clone one base away, this may be a read error. CDR3 nucleotide sequence: TGCAGTGCCCCCCCGCGGGAAGGTGATGGCTACACCTTC. Protein product: CSAPPREGDGYTF. The chain uses TRBV20-1 and TRBJ1-2; D ambiguous. This CDR3 is 13 amino acids long. Trimming took off 6 bases at V and 6 bases at J, with 17 bases between the two ends. CDR1 is DFQATT, CDR2 SNEGSKA, per germline (reference sequence).

In this sample, this clonotype turned up a few times. The chain joins TRBV6-6 to TRBJ2-7; D possibly corresponds to TRBD1 (6 bases). The V and J ends lost 7 bases and 3 bases respectively, with 13 bases between them. Per germline, CDR1 MNHNY and CDR2 SVGAGI (reference sequence). This CDR3 contains 13 residues. The CDR3 region has the DNA TGTGCCAGCACCGGACAGCTCCTCTACGAGCAGTACTTC. Protein: CASTGQLLYEQYF.

This clonotype showed up just a few times. The chain couples TRBV7-3 to TRBJ2-3; the D gene is possibly TRBD2 (6 bases). Per the germline V gene, CDR1 is SGHTA and CDR2 is FQGTGA. The V gene lost 6 bases and the J gene lost 3 bases, with 10 bases spanning the gap. The CDR3 contains 13 residues. The CDR3 here is CASSGGATDTQYF. CDR3 coding DNA: TGTGCCAGCAGTGGCGGGGCGACAGATACGCAGTATTTT. Looking up the rest from reference TRBV7-3 and TRBJ2-3 gives the full variable domain: GAGVSQTPSNKVTEKGKYVELRCDPISGHTALYWYRQSLGQGPEFLIYFQGTGAADDSGLPNDRFFAVRPEGSVSTLKIQRTERGDSAVYLCASSGGATDTQYFGPGTRLTVL.

This clonotype was detected ten times or more. The chain uses TRBV19 and TRBJ1-1, with no clear D. This CDR3 contains 14 residues. The germline CDR1 and CDR2 sequences are LNHDA and SQIVND (reference sequence). Trimming pared 3 bases from V and 2 bases from J, leaving 10 bases between. CDR3 amino acids: CASSIAGFNTEAFF. In DNA, the CDR3 is TGTGCCAGTAGTATTGCGGGTTTTAACACTGAAGCTTTCTTT. Full variable domain (outside the CDR3, taken from reference TRBV19 and TRBJ1-1): DGGITQSPKYLFRKEGQNVTLSCEQNLNHDAMYWYRQDPGQGLRLIYYSQIVNDFQKGDIAEGYSVSREKKESFPLTVTSAQKNPTAFYLCASSIAGFNTEAFFGQGTRLTVV.

V and J are TRBV11-2 and TRBJ1-2; 9 bases are shared with TRBD1. The junction had 3 bases not matched to a gene; V was cut back by 1 base and J by 0 bases. The germline V gene has CDR1 SGHAT and CDR2 FQNNGV. This CDR3 spans 16 amino acids. The DNA for the CDR3 is TGTGCCAGCAGCTTAGCTGGGACAGGGTCTAACTATGGCTACACCTTC. It yields the protein CASSLAGTGSNYGYTF.

This clonotype was recorded many times. The chain couples TRBV6-2 or TRBV6-3 to TRBJ2-1; the D is unclear. Deletions cut 5 bases from V and 8 bases from J, with 22 bases between. Germline CDR1 and CDR2: MNHEY and SVGEGT. This CDR3 is built from 16 residues. The CDR3 here is CASSNFPATRSHEQFF. DNA for the CDR3: TGTGCCAGCAGTAACTTCCCGGCCACCCGCTCCCATGAGCAGTTCTTC.

The rearrangement links TRBV6-1 to TRBJ2-2; 8 bases agree with TRBD1. CDR1 and CDR2 from the germline V gene are MNHNS and SASEGT. This CDR3 has 16 amino acids. Unmatched junction bases numbered 12, after V lost 6 bases and J lost 6 bases. The CDR3, as DNA: TGTGCCAGCAGACGAAGACCGGGACAGGATTCCGGGGAGCTGTTTTTT. This codes for CASRRRPGQDSGELFF.

With respect to this clonotype: This may come from a read error, since a much larger clone is one base off. This chain joins TRBV28 and TRBJ2-2; 7 bases fit TRBD1. The CDR3 totals 16 residues. Germline V lookup: CDR1 MDHEN, CDR2 SYDVKM. The CDR3 protein is CASSLPGDSNTGVLFF. The CDR3 bases are TGTGCCAGCAGTCTCCCAGGGGACAGCAACACCGGGGTGCTGTTTTTT.

This clonotype was observed at least ten times. The CDR3 nucleotides are TGTGCCATCAGTGAGTCGGGCAGGGAAGCGGCCAAAAACATTCAGTACTTC. Translating it yields CAISESGREAAKNIQYF. This rearrangement joins TRBV10-3 to TRBJ2-4, with a possible D match to TRBD1 (5 bases). V lost 0 bases and J 1 base, leaving 13 bases between the germline ends. The CDR3 loop spans 17 amino acids. Germline V CDR1 and CDR2: ENHRY, SYGVKD.

The table lists this clonotype with many counts. J is TRBJ1-2 and V is TRBV7-2; D is unresolved. The germline V gene has CDR1 SGHTA and CDR2 FQGNSA. The ends were cut back, 2 bases at V and 4 bases at J, with 8 bases in the middle. This CDR3 is built from 13 residues. The CDR3 DNA is TGTGCCAGCAGCTTAACCCAAGGCTATGGCTACACCTTC. Its translation: CASSLTQGYGYTF.

The chain combines TRBV4-1 with TRBJ2-3; TRBD2 is a possible D gene (6 bases). CDR1 MGHRA and CDR2 YSYEKL come from the germline V gene. This CDR3 region has 16 residues. Trimming took 1 base from V and 0 from J, leaving 11 bases between them. The CDR3 region has the DNA TGCGCCAGCAGCCAAGTTGGGGGGTTTAGCACAGATACGCAGTATTTT. Translated, it gives CASSQVGGFSTDTQYF.

Ten or more counts support this clonotype. The chain joins TRBV20-1 to TRBJ2-3; no clear D. Germline values: CDR1 DFQATT, CDR2 SNEGSKA (reference sequence). V was pared by 5 bases and J by 6 bases, with 6 bases between. This CDR3 is 10 amino acids long. DNA for the CDR3: TGCAGTGCTTCGAGGGATACGCAGTATTTT. Translated: CSASRDTQYF.

In this sample, this clonotype turned up a few times. The genes are TRBV6-1 and TRBJ2-5, with D unresolved. In germline, CDR1 is MNHNS, CDR2 SASEGT. Trimming took off 7 bases at V and 5 bases at J, with 14 bases between the two ends. CDR3 length: 13 amino acids. The CDR3, as DNA: TGTGCCAGCAAAGTAGTATGGCGGGAGACCCAGTACTTC. Its translation is CASKVVWRETQYF.

The CDR3 loop is CATSRGGGHADTQYF. As DNA, the CDR3 is TGTGCCACCAGCAGAGGGGGAGGGCACGCAGATACGCAGTATTTT. This chain uses TRBV15 with TRBJ2-3; 7 bases line up with TRBD2. The CDR3 has 15 residues. Germline loops: CDR1 LNHNV, CDR2 YYDKDF (reference sequence). V lost 1 base, J lost 4 bases, and 5 bases stayed unmatched.

This clonotype was counted many times. The chain joins TRBV11-2 to TRBJ1-2; no clear D. The CDR3 totals 14 residues. Between the trimmed V and J ends, which lost 0 bases and 3 bases, there was a span of 8 bases. CDR1 is SGHAT and CDR2 is FQNNGV in the germline V gene. This chain's CDR3 is CASSLDSAYYGYTF. The CDR3 DNA reads as TGTGCCAGCAGCTTAGATTCAGCCTACTATGGCTACACCTTC.

The J gene is TRBJ2-3, the V gene TRBV25-1; 10 positions agree with TRBD1. This CDR3 has 14 amino acids. Germline CDR1 is MGHDK and CDR2 is SYGVNS. After removal of 7 bases from V and 6 bases from J, the junction contained 7 bases not matched to a gene. The CDR3 sequence: CASTSGTGADTQYF. In DNA, the CDR3 is TGTGCCAGCACTTCCGGGACAGGGGCTGATACGCAGTATTTT.